This T cell receptor (beta chain) was obtained from a study of T cells after yellow fever vaccination. General study points: After the booster, 96% of CD4 and about nine tenths of CD8 primary-response clones were re-detected. The secondary response was weaker but peaked faster, day 5 versus 15. There was a small share of clonotypes that showed up in both the CD4 and CD8 compartments.

Details on this clonotype: Its matching antigen is unknown.

Making TCR cDNA involved 5'RACE template switching, which added UMIs and a universal primer site. From the 5' RACE reads, TCRdb called clonotypes with MiXCR, one entry per CDR3 protein. The sample contains about 330,000 distinct CDR3 sequences, roughly 8% of which appear only once. The germline V gene encodes CDR1 MNHEY and CDR2 SVGEGT. The CDR3 spans 14 residues. V was shortened by 1 base and J by 7 bases, with 11 bases between the two germline ends. The clonotype was recovered from a man younger than 35 who received the YFV17D yellow fever vaccine. The sample in question was PBMCs, obtained about 49 days after the first yellow fever vaccination. The chain is built from TRBV6-2 or TRBV6-3 and TRBJ1-5; D not certain. The CDR3 loop is CASSYFPQQQPQHF. The CDR3 DNA follows: TGTGCCAGCAGTTACTTCCCTCAGCAACAGCCCCAGCATTTT.